This note documents a single T cell receptor beta chain sequence. The antigen remains unidentified. These data originate in a study of cytomegalovirus exposure and HLA in healthy donors. Study information: Out of 150 million to 200 million T cells, an earlier analysis found some 110 million unique TCR beta sequences in total. Study results and limitations: As a later analysis showed, several of the most significant clusters appeared to be linked to common viral pathogens. Indistinguishability led to the exclusion of some V segments, TRBV6-2 and TRBV6-3 included.

The primer mix had 60 Vbeta and 13 Jbeta primers. TCRdb's table, derived via immunoSEQ multiplex PCR, lists solely in-frame clones and lacks some. The sample has tens of thousands of clones, roughly 70% seen once. This CDR3 has 15 amino acids. CDR1 is SGHNT, CDR2 YYREEE, per germline (reference sequence). The junction had 4 bases not matched to a gene; V was cut back by 2 bases and J by 5 bases. The genes are TRBV5-4 and TRBJ2-3; 11 nucleotides align to TRBD2. Sequenced material: PBMCs. The TCR comes from a man aged 70 or older in good health and CMV-seronegative. Written as DNA, the CDR3 is TGTGCCAGCAGCTTTACTAGCGGGAGAGGAGATACGCAGTATTTT. Amino acids: CASSFTSGRGDTQYF.